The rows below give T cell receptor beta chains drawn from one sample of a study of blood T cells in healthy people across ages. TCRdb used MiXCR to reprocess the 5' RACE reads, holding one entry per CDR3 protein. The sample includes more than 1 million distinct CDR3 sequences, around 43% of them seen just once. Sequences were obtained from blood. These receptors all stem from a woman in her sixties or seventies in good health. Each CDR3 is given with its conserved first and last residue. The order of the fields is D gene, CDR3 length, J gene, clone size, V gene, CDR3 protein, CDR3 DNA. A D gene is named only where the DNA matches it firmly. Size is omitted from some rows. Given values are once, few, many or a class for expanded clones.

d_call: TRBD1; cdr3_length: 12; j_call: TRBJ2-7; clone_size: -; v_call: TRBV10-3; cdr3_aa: CAIATGTYEQYF; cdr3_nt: TGTGCCATCGCGACAGGGACCTACGAGCAGTACTTC
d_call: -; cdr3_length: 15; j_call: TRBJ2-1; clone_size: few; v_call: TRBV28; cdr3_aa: CASSFGESSYNEQFF; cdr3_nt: TGTGCCAGCAGTTTTGGGGAGAGCTCCTACAATGAGCAGTTCTTC
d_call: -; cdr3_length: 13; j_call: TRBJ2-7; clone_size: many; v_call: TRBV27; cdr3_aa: CASSLGPSGEQYF; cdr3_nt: TGTGCCAGCAGTCTTGGACCGTCTGGAGAGCAGTACTTC
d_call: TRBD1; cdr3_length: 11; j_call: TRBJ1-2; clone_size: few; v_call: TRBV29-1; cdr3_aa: CSFRDSDGYTF; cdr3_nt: TGCAGCTTCCGGGACAGCGATGGCTACACCTTC
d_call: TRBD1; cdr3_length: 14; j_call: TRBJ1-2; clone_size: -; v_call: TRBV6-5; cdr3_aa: CASTQGGQANGYTF; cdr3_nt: TGTGCCAGCACCCAGGGGGGACAGGCCAATGGCTACACCTTC
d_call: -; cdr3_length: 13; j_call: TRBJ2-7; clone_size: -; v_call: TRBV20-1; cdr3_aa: CSARGPSSNEQYF; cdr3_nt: TGCAGTGCTAGGGGCCCGTCTAGCAACGAGCAGTACTTC
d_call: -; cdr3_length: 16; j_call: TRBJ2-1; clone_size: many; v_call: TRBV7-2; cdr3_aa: CASSLAAAVSYNEQFF; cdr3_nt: TGTGCCAGCAGCTTAGCAGCAGCGGTCTCCTACAATGAGCAGTTCTTC
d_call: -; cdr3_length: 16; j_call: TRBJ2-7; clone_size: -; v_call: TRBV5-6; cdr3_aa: CANTVWGGLAPYEQYF; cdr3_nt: TGTGCCAACACCGTGTGGGGTGGTCTAGCTCCCTACGAGCAGTACTTC
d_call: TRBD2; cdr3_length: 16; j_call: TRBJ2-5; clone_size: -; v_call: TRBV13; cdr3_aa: CASSLGVRGALGEQYF; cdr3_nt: TGTGCCAGCAGCTTAGGGGTGCGGGGGGCTCTTGGGGAGCAGTACTTC
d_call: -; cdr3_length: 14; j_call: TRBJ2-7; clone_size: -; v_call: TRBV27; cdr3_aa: CASSVSQGPHEQYF; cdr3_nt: TGTGCCAGCAGTGTATCTCAGGGTCCCCACGAGCAGTACTTC
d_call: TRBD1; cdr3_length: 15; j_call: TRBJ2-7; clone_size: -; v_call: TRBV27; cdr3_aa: CASIPHDRVGDEQYF; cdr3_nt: TGTGCCAGCATCCCTCACGACAGGGTAGGCGACGAGCAGTACTTC
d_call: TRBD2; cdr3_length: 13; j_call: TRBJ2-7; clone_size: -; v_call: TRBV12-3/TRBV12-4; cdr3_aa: CASTSSGKDEQYF; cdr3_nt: TGTGCCAGCACTTCTAGCGGGAAGGACGAGCAGTACTTC
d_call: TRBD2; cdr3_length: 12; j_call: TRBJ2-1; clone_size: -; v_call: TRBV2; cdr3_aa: CASGTTSGRKFF; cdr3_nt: TGTGCCAGCGGCACCACTAGCGGGAGGAAGTTCTTC
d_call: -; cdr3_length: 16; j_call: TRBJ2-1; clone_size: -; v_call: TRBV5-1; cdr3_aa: CASSYRLGASYNEQFF; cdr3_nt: TGCGCCAGCAGCTATCGATTGGGGGCCTCCTACAATGAGCAGTTCTTC
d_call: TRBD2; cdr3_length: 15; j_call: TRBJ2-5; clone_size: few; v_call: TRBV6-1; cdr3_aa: CASRPHSGNQETQYF; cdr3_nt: TGTGCCAGTAGACCTCATAGCGGGAATCAAGAGACCCAGTACTTC
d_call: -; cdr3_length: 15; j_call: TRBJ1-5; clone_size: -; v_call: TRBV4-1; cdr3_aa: CASSGEGGYNQPQHF; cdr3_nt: TGCGCCAGCAGTGGGGAAGGCGGATACAATCAGCCCCAGCATTTT
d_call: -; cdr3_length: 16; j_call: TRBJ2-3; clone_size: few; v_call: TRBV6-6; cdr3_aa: CASSDLQGGRTDTQYF; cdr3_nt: TGTGCCAGCAGTGACCTACAGGGTGGGCGAACAGATACGCAGTATTTT
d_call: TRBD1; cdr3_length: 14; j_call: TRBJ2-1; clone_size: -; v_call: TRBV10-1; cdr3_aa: CASSDWTGPTEQFF; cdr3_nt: TGCGCCAGCAGTGATTGGACAGGGCCCACGGAGCAGTTCTTC
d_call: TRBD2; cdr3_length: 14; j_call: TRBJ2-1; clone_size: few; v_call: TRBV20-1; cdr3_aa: CSAPHRREGDEQFF; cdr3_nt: TGCAGTGCTCCCCATCGGCGGGAGGGGGATGAGCAGTTCTTC
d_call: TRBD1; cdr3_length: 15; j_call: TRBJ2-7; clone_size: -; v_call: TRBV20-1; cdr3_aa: CSAAETTGVLDEQYF; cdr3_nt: TGCAGTGCTGCCGAGACTACAGGGGTACTAGACGAGCAGTACTTC
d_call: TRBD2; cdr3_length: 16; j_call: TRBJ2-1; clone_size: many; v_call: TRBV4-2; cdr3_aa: CASSHPGRSSYNEQFF; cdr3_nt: TGTGCCAGCAGCCATCCCGGGAGGAGCTCCTACAATGAGCAGTTCTTC
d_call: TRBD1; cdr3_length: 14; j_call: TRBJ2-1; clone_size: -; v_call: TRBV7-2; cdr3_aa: CASSFGGTGETQFF; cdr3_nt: TGTGCCAGCAGCTTTGGGGGGACAGGGGAGACCCAGTTCTTC
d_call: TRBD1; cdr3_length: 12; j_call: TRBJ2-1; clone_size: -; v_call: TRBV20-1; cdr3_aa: CSGQGNDNEQFF; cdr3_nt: TGCAGTGGACAGGGAAATGACAATGAGCAGTTCTTC
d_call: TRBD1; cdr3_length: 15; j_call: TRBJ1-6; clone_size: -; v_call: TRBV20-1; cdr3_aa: CGARKGQGYNSPLHF; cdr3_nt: TGCGGTGCTAGAAAGGGACAGGGTTATAATTCACCCCTCCACTTT
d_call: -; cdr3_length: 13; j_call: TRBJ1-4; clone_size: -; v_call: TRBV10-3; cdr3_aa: CASSLHSNEKLFF; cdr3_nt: TGTGCCTCCTCCCTACACAGTAATGAAAAACTGTTTTTT
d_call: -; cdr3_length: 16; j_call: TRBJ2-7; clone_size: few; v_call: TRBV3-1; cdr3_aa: CASSQGVPRKEDEQYF; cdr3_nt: TGTGCCAGCAGCCAAGGCGTCCCTAGGAAGGAGGACGAGCAGTACTTC
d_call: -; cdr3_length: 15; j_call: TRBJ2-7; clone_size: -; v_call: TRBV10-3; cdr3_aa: CAISAGGQLANEQYF; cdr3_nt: TGTGCCATCAGTGCCGGTGGCCAGCTAGCAAATGAGCAGTACTTC
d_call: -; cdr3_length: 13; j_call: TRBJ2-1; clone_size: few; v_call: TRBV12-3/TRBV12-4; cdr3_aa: CASSFFDFGEQFF; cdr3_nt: TGTGCCAGCAGTTTTTTCGATTTTGGTGAGCAGTTCTTC
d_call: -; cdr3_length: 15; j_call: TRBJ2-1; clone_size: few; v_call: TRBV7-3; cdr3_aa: CASRTPGLHDNEQFF; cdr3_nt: TGTGCCAGCAGGACCCCCGGACTACACGACAATGAGCAGTTCTTC
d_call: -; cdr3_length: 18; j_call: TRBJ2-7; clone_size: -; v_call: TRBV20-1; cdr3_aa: CSARDESPGKEPRYEQYF; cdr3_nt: TGCAGTGCTAGAGATGAGTCCCCCGGGAAGGAACCAAGGTACGAGCAGTACTTC
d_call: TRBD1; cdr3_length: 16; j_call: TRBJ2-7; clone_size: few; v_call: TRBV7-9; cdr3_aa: CASSFRESTGTYEQYF; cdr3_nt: TGTGCCAGCAGCTTTAGGGAGTCGACAGGGACCTACGAGCAGTACTTC
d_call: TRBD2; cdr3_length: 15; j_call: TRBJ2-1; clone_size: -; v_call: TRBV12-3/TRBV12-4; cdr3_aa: CASRQTSGRMNEQFF; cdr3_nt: TGTGCCAGCAGGCAGACTAGCGGGAGGATGAATGAGCAGTTCTTC
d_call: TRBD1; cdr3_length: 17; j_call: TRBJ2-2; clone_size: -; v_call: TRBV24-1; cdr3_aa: CATSDSRTGPNTGELFF; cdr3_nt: TGTGCCACCAGTGATTCTCGGACAGGGCCGAACACCGGGGAGCTGTTTTTT
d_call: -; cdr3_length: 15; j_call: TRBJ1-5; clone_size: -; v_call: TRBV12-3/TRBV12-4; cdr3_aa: CASSLDSERNQPQHF; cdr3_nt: TGTGCCAGCAGTTTGGACAGCGAACGCAATCAGCCCCAGCATTTT
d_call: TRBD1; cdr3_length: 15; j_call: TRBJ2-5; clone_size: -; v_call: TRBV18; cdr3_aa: CASSPRSNRGEAQYF; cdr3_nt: TGTGCCAGCTCACCAAGGTCGAACAGGGGAGAGGCCCAGTACTTC
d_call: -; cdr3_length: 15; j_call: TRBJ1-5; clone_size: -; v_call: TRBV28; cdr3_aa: CASSLQKYSNQPQHF; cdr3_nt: TGTGCCAGCAGCCTTCAGAAGTATAGCAATCAGCCCCAGCATTTT
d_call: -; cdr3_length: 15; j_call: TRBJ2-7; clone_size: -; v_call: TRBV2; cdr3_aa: CASTEGGQLAYEQYF; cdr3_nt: TGTGCCAGCACCGAGGGGGGACAGCTAGCCTACGAGCAGTACTTC
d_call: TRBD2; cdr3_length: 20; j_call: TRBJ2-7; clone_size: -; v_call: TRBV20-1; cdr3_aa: CSARDPITLITSGRRYEQYF; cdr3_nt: TGCAGTGCTAGAGACCCGATCACCTTGATAACTAGCGGGAGAAGGTACGAGCAGTACTTC
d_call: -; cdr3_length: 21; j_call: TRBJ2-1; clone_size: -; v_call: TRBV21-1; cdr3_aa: CASSKGLCGTVRVGPVNEQFF; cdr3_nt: TGTGCCAGCAGCAAGGGGCTTTGCGGGACGGTCCGTGTCGGCCCAGTCAATGAGCAGTTCTTC
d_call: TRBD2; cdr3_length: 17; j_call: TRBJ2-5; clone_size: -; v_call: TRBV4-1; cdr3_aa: CASSHPYGAGVGDEQYF; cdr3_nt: TGTGCCAGCAGCCACCCTTACGGGGCGGGAGTCGGCGATGAGCAGTACTTC
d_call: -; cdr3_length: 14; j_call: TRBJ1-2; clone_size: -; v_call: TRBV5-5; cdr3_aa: CASSLYPLKDGYTF; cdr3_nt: TGTGCCAGCAGCTTGTATCCCCTGAAGGATGGCTACACCTTC
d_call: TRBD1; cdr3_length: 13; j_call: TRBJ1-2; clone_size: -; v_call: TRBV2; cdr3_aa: CASNRGQDYGYTF; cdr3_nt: TGTGCCAGTAACAGGGGTCAGGACTATGGCTACACCTTC
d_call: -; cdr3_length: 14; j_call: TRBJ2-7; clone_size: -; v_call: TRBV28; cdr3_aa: CASSAEGGETRGYF; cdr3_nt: TGTGCCAGCAGTGCTGAAGGCGGGGAAACCCGAGGGTACTTC
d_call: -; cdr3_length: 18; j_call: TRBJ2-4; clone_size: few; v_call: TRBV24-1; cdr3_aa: CATGNRDCPRRAKNIQYF; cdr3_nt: TGTGCCACCGGCAACCGGGACTGCCCTCGGAGGGCCAAAAACATTCAGTACTTC
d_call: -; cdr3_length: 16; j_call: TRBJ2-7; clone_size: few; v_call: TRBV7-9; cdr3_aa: CASSSSRDTYSYEQYF; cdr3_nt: TGTGCCAGCAGCTCATCCCGGGACACGTACTCCTACGAGCAGTACTTC
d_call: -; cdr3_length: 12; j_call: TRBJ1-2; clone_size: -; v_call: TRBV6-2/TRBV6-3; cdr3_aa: CASSLRVHGYTF; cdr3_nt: TGTGCCAGCAGTTTACGGGTCCATGGCTACACCTTC
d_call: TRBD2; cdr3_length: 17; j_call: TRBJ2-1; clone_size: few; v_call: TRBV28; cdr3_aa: CASSFETSGFRYNEQFF; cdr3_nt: TGTGCCAGCAGTTTCGAGACTAGCGGGTTCCGCTACAATGAGCAGTTCTTC
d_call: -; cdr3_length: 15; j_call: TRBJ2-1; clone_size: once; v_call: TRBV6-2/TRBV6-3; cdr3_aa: CASSYGLFSYNEQFF; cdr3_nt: TGTGCCAGCAGTTACGGCCTTTTTTCCTACAATGAGCAGTTCTTC
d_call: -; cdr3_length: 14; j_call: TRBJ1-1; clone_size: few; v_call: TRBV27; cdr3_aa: CASSLGTLNTEAFF; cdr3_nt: TGTGCCAGCAGTTTAGGCACACTGAACACTGAAGCTTTCTTT
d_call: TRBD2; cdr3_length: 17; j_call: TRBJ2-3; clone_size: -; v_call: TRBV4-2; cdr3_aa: CASSQEELGLSSDTQYF; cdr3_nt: TGTGCCAGCAGCCAAGAGGAGTTGGGACTATCGTCAGATACGCAGTATTTT
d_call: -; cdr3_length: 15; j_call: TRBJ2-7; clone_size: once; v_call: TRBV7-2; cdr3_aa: CASSPSRGASDEQYF; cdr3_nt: TGTGCCAGCAGCCCTAGTAGGGGTGCCAGCGACGAGCAGTACTTC
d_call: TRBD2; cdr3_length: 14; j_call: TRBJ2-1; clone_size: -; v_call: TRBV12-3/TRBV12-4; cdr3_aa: CASSRGLALDEQFF; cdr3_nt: TGTGCCAGCAGTCGCGGACTAGCACTGGATGAGCAGTTCTTC
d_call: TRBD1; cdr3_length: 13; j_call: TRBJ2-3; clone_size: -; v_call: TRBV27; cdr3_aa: CASSFQLTGPQYF; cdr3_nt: TGTGCCAGCAGTTTCCAGCTGACAGGGCCACAGTATTTT
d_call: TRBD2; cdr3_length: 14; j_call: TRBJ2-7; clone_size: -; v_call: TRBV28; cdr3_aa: CASSRISGSYEQYF; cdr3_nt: TGTGCCAGCAGTCGGATTAGCGGGAGCTACGAGCAGTACTTC
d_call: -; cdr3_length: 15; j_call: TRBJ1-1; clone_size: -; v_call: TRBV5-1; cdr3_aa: CASSLEYRVNTEAFF; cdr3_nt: TGCGCCAGCAGCTTGGAATACCGGGTGAACACTGAAGCTTTCTTT
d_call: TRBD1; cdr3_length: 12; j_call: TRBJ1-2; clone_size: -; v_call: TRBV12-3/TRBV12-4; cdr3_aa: CASSWGQAFYTF; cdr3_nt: TGTGCCAGCAGTTGGGGACAGGCATTCTACACCTTC
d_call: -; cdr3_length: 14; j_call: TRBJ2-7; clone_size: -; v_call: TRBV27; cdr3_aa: CASSLKVGSYKQYF; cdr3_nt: TGTGCCAGCAGTTTAAAGGTCGGATCCTACAAGCAGTACTTC
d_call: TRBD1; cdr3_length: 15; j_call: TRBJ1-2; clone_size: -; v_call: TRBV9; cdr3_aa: CASRGDRALNYGYTF; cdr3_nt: TGTGCCAGCAGAGGGGACAGGGCCCTCAACTATGGCTACACCTTC
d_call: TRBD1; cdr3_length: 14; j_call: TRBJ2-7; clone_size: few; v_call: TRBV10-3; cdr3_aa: CATGPGQGTNEQYF; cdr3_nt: TGTGCCACCGGGCCGGGACAGGGGACTAACGAGCAGTACTTC